The rows below give T cell receptor beta chains drawn from one sample of a study of T cell repertoires in aging, cancer and after chemotherapy. MiXCR was run by TCRdb on the multiplex PCR reads, yielding one entry per CDR3 protein. Among under 4,000 distinct CDR3 sequences, roughly 29% were seen once, and the ten largest hold 22%. The material sequenced was blood. These receptors were taken from a human donor with a solid tumor. Each CDR3 is given with its conserved first and last residue. The D gene is left open where the match is weak. A clone size is listed for some rows: how often the clone was seen (once, few, many), or a class if it is expanded.

d_call,clone_size,j_call,v_call,cdr3_aa,cdr3_nt
-,medium-sized,TRBJ2-1,TRBV6-5,CASRGRHYNEQFF,TGTGCCAGCAGGGGGCGGCATTACAATGAGCAGTTCTTC
-,-,TRBJ2-1,TRBV5-6,CASSLDSRSNEQFF,TGTGCCAGCAGCCTCGACAGCCGCAGCAATGAGCAGTTCTTC
-,few,TRBJ2-2,TRBV6-1,CASSGGVTGELFF,TGTGCCAGCAGTGGGGGGGTCACCGGGGAGCTGTTTTTT
TRBD1,-,TRBJ1-6,TRBV19,CASSVDREGSPLHF,TGTGCCAGCAGCGTTGACAGGGAAGGGTCACCCCTCCACTTT
-,-,TRBJ1-2,TRBV30,CAWDTQGPYGYTF,TGTGCCTGGGACACACAGGGACCCTATGGCTACACCTTC
-,few,TRBJ1-2,TRBV18,CASSPPAGSDGYTF,TGTGCCAGCTCACCCCCGGCAGGGAGCGATGGCTACACCTTC
-,-,TRBJ2-3,TRBV5-6,CASSRGAGHDTDTQYF,TGTGCCAGCAGCCGTGGAGCAGGCCACGACACAGATACGCAGTATTTT
TRBD1,-,TRBJ2-3,TRBV5-1,CASSLEGQGTDTQYF,TGCGCCAGCAGCTTGGAGGGACAGGGTACAGATACGCAGTATTTT
-,few,TRBJ2-2,TRBV14,CASSQTAGRTGELFF,TGTGCCAGCAGCCAAACGGCGGGAAGAACCGGGGAGCTGTTTTTT
-,-,TRBJ1-3,TRBV18,CASSRPDRISGNTIYF,TGTGCCAGCTCACGACCGGACAGAATCTCTGGAAACACCATATATTTT
TRBD1,-,TRBJ2-1,TRBV7-6,CASSLHGQDEQFF,TGTGCCAGCAGCTTACATGGACAGGATGAGCAGTTCTTC
TRBD2,-,TRBJ2-1,TRBV12-3/TRBV12-4,CASSYETSGGSSYNEQFF,TGTGCCAGCAGTTATGAGACTAGCGGGGGAAGCTCCTACAATGAGCAGTTCTTC